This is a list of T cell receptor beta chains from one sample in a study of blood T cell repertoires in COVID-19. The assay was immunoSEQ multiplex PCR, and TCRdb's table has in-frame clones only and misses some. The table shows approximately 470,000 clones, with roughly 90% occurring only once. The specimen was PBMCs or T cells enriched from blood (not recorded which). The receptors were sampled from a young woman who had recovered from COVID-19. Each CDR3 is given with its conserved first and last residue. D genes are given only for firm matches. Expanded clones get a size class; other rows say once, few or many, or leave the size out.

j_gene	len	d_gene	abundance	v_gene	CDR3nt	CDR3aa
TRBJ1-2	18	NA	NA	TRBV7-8	TGTGCCAGCAGCCTCCGCCGGGGCGGGGGCGAGGGGGTCTATGGCTACACCTTC	CASSLRRGGGEGVYGYTF
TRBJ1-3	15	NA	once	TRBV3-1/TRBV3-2	TGTGCCAGCAGCCAAGGCAGGTCCTCTGGAAACACCATATATTTT	CASSQGRSSGNTIYF
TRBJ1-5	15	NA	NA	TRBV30	TGTGCCTCCTCCCCTGGCAGGGCTAGCAATCAGCCCCAGCATTTT	CASSPGRASNQPQHF
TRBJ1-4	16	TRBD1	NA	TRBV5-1	TGCGCCAGCAGCCCGACGGGGGAAGGGGGCAATGAAAAACTGTTTTTT	CASSPTGEGGNEKLFF
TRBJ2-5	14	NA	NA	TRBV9	TGTGCCAGCAGCCCCCGCGGGGTCCAAGAGACCCAGTACTTC	CASSPRGVQETQYF
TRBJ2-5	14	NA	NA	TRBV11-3	TGTGCCAGCAGCTTATCCGGGGATTGGGAGACCCAGTACTTC	CASSLSGDWETQYF
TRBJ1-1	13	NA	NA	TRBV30	TGTGCCTGGAGAACATCAAGGAACACTGAAGCTTTCTTT	CAWRTSRNTEAFF
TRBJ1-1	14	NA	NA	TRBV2	TGTGCCAGCAGTGTGTCGGGAGTGAACACTGAAGCTTTCTTT	CASSVSGVNTEAFF
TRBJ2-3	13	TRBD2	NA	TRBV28	TGTGCCAGCACATCTCGGGCTAGCGGGGGGAAGTATTTT	CASTSRASGGKYF
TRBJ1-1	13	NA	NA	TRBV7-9	TGTGCCAGCAGCCCAACAGCGGACACTGAAGCTTTCTTT	CASSPTADTEAFF
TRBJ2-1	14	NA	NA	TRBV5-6	TGTGCCAGCAGGGACTCAAAGTCCTACAATGAGCAGTTCTTC	CASRDSKSYNEQFF
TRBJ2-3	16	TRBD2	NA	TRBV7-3	TGTGCCAGCAGCCCCCGGACTAGCGGGCGCACAGATACGCAGTATTTT	CASSPRTSGRTDTQYF
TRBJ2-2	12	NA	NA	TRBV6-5	TGTGCCAGCGGACAAGGGGCCGGGGAGCTGTTTTTT	CASGQGAGELFF
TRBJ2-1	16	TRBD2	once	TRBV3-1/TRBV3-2	TGTGCCAGCAGCCAAGATGTAGACGCGGGGGGGCTGGGGCAGTTCTTC	CASSQDVDAGGLGQFF
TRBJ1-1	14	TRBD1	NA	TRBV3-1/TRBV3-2	TGTGCCAGCAGCCAGGACAGGGGGTTCTCGGAAGCTTTCTTT	CASSQDRGFSEAFF
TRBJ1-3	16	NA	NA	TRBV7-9	TGTGCCAGCAGCTTAATGAGACACGGCTCTGGAAACACCATATATTTT	CASSLMRHGSGNTIYF
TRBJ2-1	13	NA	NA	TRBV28	TGTGCCAGCAGTTTAGCTAGACGCAATGAGCAGTTCTTC	CASSLARRNEQFF
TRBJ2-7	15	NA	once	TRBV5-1	TGCGCCAGCAGCTTGGACGGCGGGGCCGCCTACGAGCAGTACTTC	CASSLDGGAAYEQYF
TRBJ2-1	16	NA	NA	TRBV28	TGTGCCAGCAGTTTAGCCCGAGGCAGCTCCTACAATGAGCAGTTCTTC	CASSLARGSSYNEQFF
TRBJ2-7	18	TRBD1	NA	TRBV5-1	TGCGCCAGCAGTTTCGATGAGTTGGACAGGACATTCTCCTACGAGCAGTACTTC	CASSFDELDRTFSYEQYF
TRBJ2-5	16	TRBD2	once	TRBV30	TGTGCCTGGAGTGTCGGACTAGCGGATTACCAAGAGACCCAGTACTTC	CAWSVGLADYQETQYF
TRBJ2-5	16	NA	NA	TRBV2	TGTGCCAGCAACTCCTTATGGGGGGTAGACCAAGAGACCCAGTACTTC	CASNSLWGVDQETQYF
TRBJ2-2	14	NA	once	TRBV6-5	TGTGCCAGCAAGGAGGGCCTAGAGGGCGGGGAGCTGTTTTTT	CASKEGLEGGELFF
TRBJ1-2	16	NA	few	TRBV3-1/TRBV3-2	TGTGCCAGCAGCCAAGACGCCATGGGGGCGCACTATGGCTACACCTTC	CASSQDAMGAHYGYTF
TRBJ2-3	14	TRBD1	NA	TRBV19	TGTGCCAGTAGTATTCCAGGGGGCCAAGATACGCAGTATTTT	CASSIPGGQDTQYF
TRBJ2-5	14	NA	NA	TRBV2	TGTGCCAGCAGTGCCCCGACAGTCCAAGAGACCCAGTACTTC	CASSAPTVQETQYF
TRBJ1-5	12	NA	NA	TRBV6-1	TGTGCCAGCAGTGATCGGTATCAGCCCCAGCATTTT	CASSDRYQPQHF
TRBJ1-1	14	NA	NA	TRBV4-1	TGCGCCAGCAGCCAAGATGACAGTTACACTGAAGCTTTCTTT	CASSQDDSYTEAFF
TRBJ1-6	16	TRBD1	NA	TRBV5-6	TGTGCCAGCACCCTAATAGACCGGGACAGCGATTCACCCCTCCACTTT	CASTLIDRDSDSPLHF
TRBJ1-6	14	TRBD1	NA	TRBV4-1	TGCGCCAGCAGCCATTCGACAGGGTTTTCACCCCTCCACTTT	CASSHSTGFSPLHF
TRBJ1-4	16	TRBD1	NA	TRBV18	TGTGCCAGCTCACCACTTGGACAGGGGCCGACCGAAAAACTGTTTTTT	CASSPLGQGPTEKLFF
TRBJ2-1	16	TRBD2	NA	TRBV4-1	TGCGCCAGCAGCCAAAGGGGCGGGGGGCCTTGGAATGAGCAGTTCTTC	CASSQRGGGPWNEQFF
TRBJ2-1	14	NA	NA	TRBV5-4	TGTGCCAGCAGCAAGTCAGGGGATGCCAATGAGCAGTTCTTC	CASSKSGDANEQFF
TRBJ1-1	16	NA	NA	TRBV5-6	TGTGCCAGCAGCTTCGGGTTAGGAGTTATTCAGACTGAAGCTTTCTTT	CASSFGLGVIQTEAFF
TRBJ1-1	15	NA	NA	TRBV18	TGTGCCAGCTCACCACCGGGAAAAGGGGGCACTGAAGCTTTCTTT	CASSPPGKGGTEAFF
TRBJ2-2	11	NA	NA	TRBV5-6	TGTGCCAGCAGCGTTGGGCGGGAGCTGTTTTTT	CASSVGRELFF
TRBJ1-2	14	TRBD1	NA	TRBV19	TGTGCCAGTACCGGGACAGGGGAGAACTATGGCTACACCTTC	CASTGTGENYGYTF
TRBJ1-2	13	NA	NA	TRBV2	TGTGCCAGCAGCCTCGGGGAGTCCGATGGCTACACCTTC	CASSLGESDGYTF
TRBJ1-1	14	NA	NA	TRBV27	TGTGCCAGCAGTTTTAGGAGACCAAACACTGAAGCTTTCTTT	CASSFRRPNTEAFF
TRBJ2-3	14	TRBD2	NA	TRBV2	TGTGCCAGCAGTGAACGGACTAGCGGGGGTACGCAGTATTTT	CASSERTSGGTQYF
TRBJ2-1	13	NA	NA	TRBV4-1	TGCGCCAGCAGCCAAGCCACAGGGAGTGGGCAGTTCTTC	CASSQATGSGQFF
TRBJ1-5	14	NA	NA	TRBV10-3	TGTGCCATCAGTGAGTCGGCAGGGCTTCAGCCCCAGCATTTT	CAISESAGLQPQHF
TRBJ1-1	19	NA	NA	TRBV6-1	TGTGCCAGCAGTGATTGGGGGGGGCGGCTTACCGGAGAGAACACTGAAGCTTTCTTT	CASSDWGGRLTGENTEAFF
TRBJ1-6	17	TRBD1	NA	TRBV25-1	TGTGCCAGCAGTTTATCTCCCGGGACAGGTGTAGATTCACCCCTCCACTTT	CASSLSPGTGVDSPLHF